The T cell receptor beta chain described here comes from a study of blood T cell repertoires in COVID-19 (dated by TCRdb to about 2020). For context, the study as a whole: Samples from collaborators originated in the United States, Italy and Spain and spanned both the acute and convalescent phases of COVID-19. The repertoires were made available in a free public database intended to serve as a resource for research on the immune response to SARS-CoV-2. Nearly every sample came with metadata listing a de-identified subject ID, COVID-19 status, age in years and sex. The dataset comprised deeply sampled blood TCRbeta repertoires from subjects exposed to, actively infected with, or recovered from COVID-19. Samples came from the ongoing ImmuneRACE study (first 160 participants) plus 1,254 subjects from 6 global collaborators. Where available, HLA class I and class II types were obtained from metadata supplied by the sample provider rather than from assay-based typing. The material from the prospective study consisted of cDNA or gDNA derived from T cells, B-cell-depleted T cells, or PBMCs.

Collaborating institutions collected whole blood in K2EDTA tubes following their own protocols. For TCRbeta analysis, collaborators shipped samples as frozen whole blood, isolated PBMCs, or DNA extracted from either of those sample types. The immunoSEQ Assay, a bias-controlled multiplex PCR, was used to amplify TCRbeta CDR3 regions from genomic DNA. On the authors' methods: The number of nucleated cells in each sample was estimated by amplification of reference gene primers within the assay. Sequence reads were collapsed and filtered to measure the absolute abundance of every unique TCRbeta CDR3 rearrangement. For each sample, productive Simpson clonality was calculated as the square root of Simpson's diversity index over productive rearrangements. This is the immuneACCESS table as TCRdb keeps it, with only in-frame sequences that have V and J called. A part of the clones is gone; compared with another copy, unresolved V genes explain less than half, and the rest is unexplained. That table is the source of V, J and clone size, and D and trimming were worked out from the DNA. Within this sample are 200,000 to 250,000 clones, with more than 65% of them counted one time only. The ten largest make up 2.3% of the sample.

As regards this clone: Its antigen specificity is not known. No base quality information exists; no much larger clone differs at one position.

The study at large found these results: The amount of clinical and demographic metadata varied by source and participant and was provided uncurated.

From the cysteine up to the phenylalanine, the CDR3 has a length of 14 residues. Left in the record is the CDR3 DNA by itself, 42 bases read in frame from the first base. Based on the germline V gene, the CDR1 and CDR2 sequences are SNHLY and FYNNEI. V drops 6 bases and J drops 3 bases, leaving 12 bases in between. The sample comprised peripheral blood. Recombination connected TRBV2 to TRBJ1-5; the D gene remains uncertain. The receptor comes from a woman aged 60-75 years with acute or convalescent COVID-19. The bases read TGTGCCAGCAGAGCGAGGGTTACCAATCAGCCCCAGCATTTT. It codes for CASRARVTNQPQHF.